A few counts support the clone carrying this TCR beta chain. What it binds is unknown. This specimen belongs to a study of T-cell reconstitution after alpha-beta-depleted transplantation in children. Findings of the study overall: Several hundred expanded graft clones reportedly gave rise to the alpha-beta T cells present about two months after transplant.

This CDR3 has 13 residues. Germline V CDR1 and CDR2: MRHNA, SNTAGT. Trimming stripped 0 bases from V and 6 bases from J, with 7 bases between. The library targeted TCRbeta and was prepared with unique molecular identifiers. TCRdb re-derived calls from the PCR reads in MiXCR, one entry per CDR3 protein. This sample yields about a million distinct CDR3 sequences, of which around 30% are seen a single time; over 25% belongs to the top ten. The specimen comprised PBMCs, mostly from graft donor cells, sampled 360 days after TCRalphabeta/CD19-depleted stem cell transplant. This chain links TRBV6-4 with TRBJ2-3; D remains unclear. The TCR was taken from a boy less than two years old who had a stem cell transplant for SCID, so the T cells may come from the graft donor. CDR3 coding DNA: TGTGCCAGCAGTGACTCTTTGTGGGATACGCAGTATTTT. Translated: CASSDSLWDTQYF.